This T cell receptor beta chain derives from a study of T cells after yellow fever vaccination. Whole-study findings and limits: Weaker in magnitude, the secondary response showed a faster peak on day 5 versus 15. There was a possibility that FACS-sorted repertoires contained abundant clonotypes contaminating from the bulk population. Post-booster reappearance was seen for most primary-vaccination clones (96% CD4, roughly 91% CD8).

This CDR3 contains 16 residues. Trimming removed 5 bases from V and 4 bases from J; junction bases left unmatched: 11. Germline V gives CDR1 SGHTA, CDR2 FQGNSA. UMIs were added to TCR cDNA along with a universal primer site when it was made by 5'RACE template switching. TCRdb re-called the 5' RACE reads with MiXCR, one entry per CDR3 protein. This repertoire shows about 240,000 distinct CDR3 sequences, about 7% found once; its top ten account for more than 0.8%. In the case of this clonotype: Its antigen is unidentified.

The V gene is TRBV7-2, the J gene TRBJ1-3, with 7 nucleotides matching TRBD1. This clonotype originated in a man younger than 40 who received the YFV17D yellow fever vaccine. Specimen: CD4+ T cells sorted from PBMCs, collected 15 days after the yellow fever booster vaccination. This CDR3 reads CASSLLEGAQGNTIYF. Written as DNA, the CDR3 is TGTGCCAGCAGCCTATTGGAGGGGGCGCAGGGAAACACCATATATTTT.